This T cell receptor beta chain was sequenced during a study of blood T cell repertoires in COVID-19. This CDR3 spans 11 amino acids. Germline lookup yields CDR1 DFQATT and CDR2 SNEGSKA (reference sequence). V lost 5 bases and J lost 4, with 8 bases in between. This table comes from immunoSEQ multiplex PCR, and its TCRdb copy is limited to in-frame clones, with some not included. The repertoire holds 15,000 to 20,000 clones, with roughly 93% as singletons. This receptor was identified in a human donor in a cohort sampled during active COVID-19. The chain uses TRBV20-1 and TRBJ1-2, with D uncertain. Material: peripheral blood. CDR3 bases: TGCAGTGCTTGGTCAGGCTATGGCTACACCTTC. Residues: CSAWSGYGYTF.